Within the sample, the clone carrying this TCR beta chain is large. The antigen is unknown. The V gene end was trimmed by 2 bases and the J gene end by 0 bases; junction bases not matched to a gene: 9. The germline CDR1 and CDR2 sequences are MDHEN and SYDVKM. This CDR3 spans 17 amino acids. The sample is drawn from a study of metastatic and nonmetastatic thyroid tumors. Whole-study context: Repertoires of blood and of tissue (tumor or nodule) from malignant and benign thyroid patients were compared.

No treatment had been given to any patient before thyroid surgery. Broader study findings: In both blood and tumor samples, TCR beta diversity was reported significantly higher for malignant than benign nodules.

TCRdb re-called clones via MiXCR from the PCR reads. The data contain 3,500 to 4,000 clones, roughly two fifths of them singletons. The chain links TRBV28 to TRBJ1-1; TRBD1 aligns across 7 bases. Source material: tumor tissue. The clonotype originates from a male donor with papillary thyroid cancer or a benign thyroid nodule (not recorded which). Some clones in this sample may be carry-over from other donors' samples. CDR3 nucleotides: TGTGCCAGCAGTTTAAGGGCCAGGGGGGTATTGAACACTGAAGCTTTCTTT. It yields the protein CASSLRARGVLNTEAFF.